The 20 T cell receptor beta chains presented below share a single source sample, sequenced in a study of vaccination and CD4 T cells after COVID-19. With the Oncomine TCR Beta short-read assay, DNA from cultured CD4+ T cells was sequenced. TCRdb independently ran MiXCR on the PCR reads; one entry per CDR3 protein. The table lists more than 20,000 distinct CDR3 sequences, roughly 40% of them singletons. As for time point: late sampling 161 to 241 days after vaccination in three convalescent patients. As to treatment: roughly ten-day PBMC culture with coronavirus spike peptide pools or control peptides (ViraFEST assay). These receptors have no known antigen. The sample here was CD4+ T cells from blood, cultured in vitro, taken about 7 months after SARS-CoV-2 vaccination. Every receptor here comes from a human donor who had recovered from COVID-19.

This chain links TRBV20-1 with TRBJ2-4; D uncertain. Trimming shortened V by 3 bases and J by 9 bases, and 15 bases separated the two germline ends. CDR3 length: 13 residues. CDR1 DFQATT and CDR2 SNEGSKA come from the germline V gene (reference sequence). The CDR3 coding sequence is TGCAGTGCTAGGGGTTCAGACGGAACCATTCAGTACTTC. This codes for CSARGSDGTIQYF.

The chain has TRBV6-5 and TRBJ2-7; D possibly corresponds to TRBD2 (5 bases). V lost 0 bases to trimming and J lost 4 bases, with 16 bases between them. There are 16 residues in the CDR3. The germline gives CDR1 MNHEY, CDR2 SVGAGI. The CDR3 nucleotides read TGTGCCAGCAGTTACTCTAGCCCGGAAAGCGGATACGAGCAGTACTTC. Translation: CASSYSSPESGYEQYF.

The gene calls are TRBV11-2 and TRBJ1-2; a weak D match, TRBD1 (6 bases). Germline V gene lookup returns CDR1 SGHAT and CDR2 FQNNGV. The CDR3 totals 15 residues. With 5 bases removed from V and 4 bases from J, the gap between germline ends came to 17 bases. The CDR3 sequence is CASSPTVGATYGYTF. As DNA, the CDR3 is TGTGCCAGCAGCCCAACCGTGGGGGCGACCTATGGCTACACCTTC.

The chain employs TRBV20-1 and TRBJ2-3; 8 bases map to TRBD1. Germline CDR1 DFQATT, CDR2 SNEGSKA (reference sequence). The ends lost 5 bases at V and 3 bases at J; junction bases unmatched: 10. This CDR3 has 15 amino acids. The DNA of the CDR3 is TGCAGTGCTCCCCGACAGGGGTTTTCGACAGATACGCAGTATTTT. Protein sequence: CSAPRQGFSTDTQYF.

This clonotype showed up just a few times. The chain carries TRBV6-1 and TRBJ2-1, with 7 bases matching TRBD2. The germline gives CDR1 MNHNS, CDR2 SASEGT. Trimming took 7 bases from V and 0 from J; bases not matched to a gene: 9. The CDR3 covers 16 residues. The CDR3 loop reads CASTSYGRSSYNEQFF. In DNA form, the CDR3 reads TGTGCCAGCACCTCGTACGGGAGGAGCTCCTACAATGAGCAGTTCTTC.

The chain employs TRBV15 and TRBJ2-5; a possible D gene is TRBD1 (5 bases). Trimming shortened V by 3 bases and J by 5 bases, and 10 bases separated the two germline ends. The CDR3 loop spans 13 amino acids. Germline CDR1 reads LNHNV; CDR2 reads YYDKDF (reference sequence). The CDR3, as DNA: TGTGCCACCAGCAGGGGGCCGTCGGAGACCCAGTACTTC. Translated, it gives CATSRGPSETQYF.

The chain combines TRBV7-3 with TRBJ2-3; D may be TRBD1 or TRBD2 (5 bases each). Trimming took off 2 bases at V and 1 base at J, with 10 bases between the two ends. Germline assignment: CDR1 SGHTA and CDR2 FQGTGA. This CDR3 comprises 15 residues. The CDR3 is CASSLEGWGTDTQYF. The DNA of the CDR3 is TGTGCCAGCAGCTTAGAGGGGTGGGGCACAGATACGCAGTATTTT.

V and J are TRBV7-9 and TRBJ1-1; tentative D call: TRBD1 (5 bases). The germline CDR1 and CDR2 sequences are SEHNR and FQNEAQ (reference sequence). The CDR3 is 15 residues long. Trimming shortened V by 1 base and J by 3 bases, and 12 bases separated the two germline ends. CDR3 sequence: CASSLGQGRYTEAFF. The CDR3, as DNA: TGTGCCAGCAGCTTAGGTCAGGGACGCTACACTGAAGCTTTCTTT.

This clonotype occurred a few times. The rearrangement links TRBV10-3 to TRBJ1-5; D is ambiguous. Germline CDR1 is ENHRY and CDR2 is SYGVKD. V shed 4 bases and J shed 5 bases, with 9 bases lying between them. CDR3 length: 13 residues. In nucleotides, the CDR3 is TGTGCCATCAGTGTAGAAAGGGATCAGCCCCAGCATTTT. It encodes CAISVERDQPQHF.

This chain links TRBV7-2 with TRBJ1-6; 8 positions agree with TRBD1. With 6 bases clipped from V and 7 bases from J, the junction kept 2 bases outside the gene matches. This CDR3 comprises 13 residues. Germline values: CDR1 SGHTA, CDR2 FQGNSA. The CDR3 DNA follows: TGTGCCAGCAGGGCAGGGGGCAATTCACCCCTCCACTTT. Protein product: CASRAGGNSPLHF. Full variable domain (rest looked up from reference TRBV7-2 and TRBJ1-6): GAGVSQSPSNKVTEKGKDVELRCDPISGHTALYWYRQSLGQGLEFLIYFQGNSAPDKSGLPSDRFSAERTGGSVSTLTIQRTQQEDSAVYLCASRAGGNSPLHFGNGTRLTVT.

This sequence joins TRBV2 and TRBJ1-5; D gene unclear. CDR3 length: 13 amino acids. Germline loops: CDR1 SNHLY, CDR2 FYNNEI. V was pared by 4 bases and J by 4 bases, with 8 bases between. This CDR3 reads CASSGRQNQPQHF. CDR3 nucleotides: TGTGCCAGCAGTGGCAGACAAAATCAGCCCCAGCATTTT.

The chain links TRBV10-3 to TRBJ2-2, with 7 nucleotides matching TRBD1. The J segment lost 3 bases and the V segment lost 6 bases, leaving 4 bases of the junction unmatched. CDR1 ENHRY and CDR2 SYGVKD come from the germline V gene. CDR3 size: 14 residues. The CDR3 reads CAISGTAHTGELFF. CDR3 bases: TGTGCCATCAGCGGGACAGCACACACCGGGGAGCTGTTTTTT.

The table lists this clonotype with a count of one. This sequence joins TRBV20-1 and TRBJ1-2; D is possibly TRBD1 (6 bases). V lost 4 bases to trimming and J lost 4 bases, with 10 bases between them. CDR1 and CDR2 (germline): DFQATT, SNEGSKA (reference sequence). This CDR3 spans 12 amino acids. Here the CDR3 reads CSATQGGYGYTF. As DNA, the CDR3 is TGCAGTGCTACACAGGGCGGCTATGGCTACACCTTC.

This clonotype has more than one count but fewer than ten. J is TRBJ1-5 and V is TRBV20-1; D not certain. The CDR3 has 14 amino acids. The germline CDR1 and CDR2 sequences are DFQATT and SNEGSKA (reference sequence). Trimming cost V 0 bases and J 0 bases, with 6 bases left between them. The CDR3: CSARDGISNQPQHF. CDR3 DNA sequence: TGCAGTGCTAGAGATGGGATTAGCAATCAGCCCCAGCATTTT.

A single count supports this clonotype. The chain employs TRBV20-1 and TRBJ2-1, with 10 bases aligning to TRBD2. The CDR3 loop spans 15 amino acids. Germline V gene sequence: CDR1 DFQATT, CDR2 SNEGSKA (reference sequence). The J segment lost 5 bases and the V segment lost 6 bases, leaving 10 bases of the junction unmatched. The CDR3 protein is CSAPNLAGGHNEQFF. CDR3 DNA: TGCAGTGCCCCTAACTTAGCGGGAGGCCACAATGAGCAGTTCTTC.

CDR3 region: CASSQRQGDTQYF. CDR3 in DNA: TGCGCCAGCAGCCAGAGACAGGGAGATACGCAGTATTTT. The rearrangement uses TRBV4-1 and TRBJ2-3; TRBD1 matches at 7 bases. In germline, CDR1 is MGHRA, CDR2 YSYEKL. There are 13 residues in the CDR3. The ends lost 3 bases at V and 5 bases at J; junction bases unmatched: 2.

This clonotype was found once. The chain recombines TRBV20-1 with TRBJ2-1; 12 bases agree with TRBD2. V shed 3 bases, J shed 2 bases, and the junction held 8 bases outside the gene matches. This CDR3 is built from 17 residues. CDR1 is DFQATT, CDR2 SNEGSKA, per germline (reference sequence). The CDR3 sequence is CSARSSGRALAYNEQFF. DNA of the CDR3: TGCAGTGCTAGGTCTAGCGGGAGGGCCCTCGCCTACAATGAGCAGTTCTTC.

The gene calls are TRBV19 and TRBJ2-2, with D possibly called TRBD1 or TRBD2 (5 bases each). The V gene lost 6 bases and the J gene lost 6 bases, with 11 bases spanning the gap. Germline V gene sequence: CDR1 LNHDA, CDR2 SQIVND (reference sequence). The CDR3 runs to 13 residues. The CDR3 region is CASSVRGAGELFF. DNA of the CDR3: TGTGCCAGTAGCGTCCGGGGCGCCGGGGAGCTGTTTTTT.

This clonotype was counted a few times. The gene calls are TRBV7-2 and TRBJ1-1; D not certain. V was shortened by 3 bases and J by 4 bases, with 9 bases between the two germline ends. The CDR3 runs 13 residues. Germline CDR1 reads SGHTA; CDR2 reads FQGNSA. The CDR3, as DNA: TGTGCCAGCAGCTTCAGGTGGAGCACTGAAGCTTTCTTT. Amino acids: CASSFRWSTEAFF.

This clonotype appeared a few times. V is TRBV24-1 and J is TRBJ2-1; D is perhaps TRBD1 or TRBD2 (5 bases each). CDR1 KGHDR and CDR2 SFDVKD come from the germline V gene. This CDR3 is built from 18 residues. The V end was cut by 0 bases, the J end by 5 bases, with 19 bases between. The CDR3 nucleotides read TGTGCCACCAGTGATTTGAGCCCTTACCCCGGGACCCACAATGAGCAGTTCTTC. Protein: CATSDLSPYPGTHNEQFF.